A selection of T cell receptor beta chains follows, all from one sample in a study of blood T cell repertoires in COVID-19. Assay used: immunoSEQ multiplex PCR; TCRdb lists only in-frame clones, some missing. The table includes under 400,000 clones, 70% to 90% detected once. Sequenced: PBMCs or T cells enriched from blood (not recorded which). The receptors were gathered from a woman aged 35 to 49 with acute COVID-19. CDR3s leave out the opening cysteine and the closing phenylalanine or tryptophan. The order of the fields is J gene, V gene, CDR3 protein.

J gene: TRBJ1-1
V gene: TRBV2
CDR3 protein: ASTFSELNTEAF

J gene: TRBJ2-5
V gene: TRBV15
CDR3 protein: ATSSQKNQETQY

J gene: TRBJ2-5
V gene: TRBV7-2
CDR3 protein: ASSSFAGAETQY

J gene: TRBJ1-4
V gene: TRBV27
CDR3 protein: ASKSGDQRRTTNEKLF

J gene: TRBJ2-2
V gene: TRBV10-3
CDR3 protein: AIRGLAGTLTGTGELF

J gene: TRBJ2-7
V gene: TRBV15
CDR3 protein: ATSRGSRVLSGGSYTHYEQY

J gene: TRBJ1-2
V gene: TRBV19
CDR3 protein: ASSLTGLHRGGYT

J gene: TRBJ2-7
V gene: TRBV28
CDR3 protein: ASCLGGATSYEQY

J gene: TRBJ2-1
V gene: TRBV2
CDR3 protein: ASREGLGDEQF

J gene: TRBJ1-4
V gene: TRBV3-1/TRBV3-2
CDR3 protein: ASSQDFANEKLF

J gene: TRBJ2-2
V gene: TRBV19
CDR3 protein: AGRARGNTGELF

J gene: TRBJ1-6
V gene: TRBV2
CDR3 protein: ASSEARNSPLH

J gene: TRBJ2-2
V gene: TRBV6-1
CDR3 protein: ASSEVGGTGELF

J gene: TRBJ2-3
V gene: TRBV7-3
CDR3 protein: ASSKRGTSGRYTDTQY

J gene: TRBJ1-1
V gene: TRBV6-1
CDR3 protein: ASSEYGGTTEAF

J gene: TRBJ2-2
V gene: TRBV10-3
CDR3 protein: ATRAGTGELF

J gene: TRBJ1-6
V gene: TRBV15
CDR3 protein: ATSPGQLQSPLH

J gene: TRBJ2-2
V gene: TRBV3-1/TRBV3-2
CDR3 protein: ASSRGESTGELF

J gene: TRBJ2-5
V gene: TRBV12-5
CDR3 protein: ASGPTLRGGETQY

J gene: TRBJ1-4
V gene: TRBV19
CDR3 protein: ASSARTGGPEKLF

J gene: TRBJ2-2
V gene: TRBV3-1/TRBV3-2
CDR3 protein: ASSLRGLGTGELF

J gene: TRBJ1-2
V gene: TRBV5-1
CDR3 protein: ASSLATTGLSGYT

J gene: TRBJ2-2
V gene: TRBV29-1
CDR3 protein: SVEDRGLNTGELF

J gene: TRBJ1-2
V gene: TRBV10-3
CDR3 protein: AISEERTATGYGYT

J gene: TRBJ2-7
V gene: TRBV28
CDR3 protein: ATTGGFDYEQY

J gene: TRBJ2-1
V gene: TRBV7-2
CDR3 protein: ASSLVASGIGYEQF

J gene: TRBJ2-5
V gene: TRBV24-1
CDR3 protein: ATSDSREPGQETQY

J gene: TRBJ1-4
V gene: TRBV4-1
CDR3 protein: ASSHRGKSTNEKLF

J gene: TRBJ2-3
V gene: TRBV7-2
CDR3 protein: ASSLLGVADTQY

J gene: TRBJ2-1
V gene: TRBV19
CDR3 protein: ASSTSGGPHNEQF

J gene: TRBJ2-7
V gene: TRBV6-5
CDR3 protein: ASSYAPGDGRSY

J gene: TRBJ2-5
V gene: TRBV5-4
CDR3 protein: ASSLGPSRAETQY